This TCR beta chain was identified during a study of T cell changes during pregnancy in multiple sclerosis. Data came from immunoSEQ multiplex PCR; TCRdb stores just in-frame clones and leaves some out. The sample holds about 57,000 clones; over 80% are singletons and the top ten take approximately 0.68%. Germline-derived CDR1 and CDR2 are SGHTA and FQGNSA. Unmatched junction bases numbered 11, after V lost 5 bases and J lost 5 bases. The CDR3 sequence is 15 residues long. The sample consisted of CD4+ T cells from peripheral blood mononuclear cells, taken in the third trimester of pregnancy. The receptor was derived from a female donor with multiple sclerosis, enrolled in a pregnancy study. This sequence joins TRBV7-2 and TRBJ2-5; 7 bases line up with TRBD1. DNA of the CDR3: TGTGCCAGCAGCAAAGGGGGCGGACAAGTGGAGACCCAGTACTTC. Translation gives CASSKGGGQVETQYF.